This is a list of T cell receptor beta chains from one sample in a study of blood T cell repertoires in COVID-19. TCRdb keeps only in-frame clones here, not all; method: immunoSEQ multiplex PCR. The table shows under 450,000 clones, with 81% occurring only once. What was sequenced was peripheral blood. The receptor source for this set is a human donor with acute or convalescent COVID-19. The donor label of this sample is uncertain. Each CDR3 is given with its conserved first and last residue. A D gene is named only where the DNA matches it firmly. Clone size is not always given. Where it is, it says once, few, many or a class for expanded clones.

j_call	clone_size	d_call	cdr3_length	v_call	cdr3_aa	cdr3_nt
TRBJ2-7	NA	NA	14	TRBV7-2	CASSPRLVYYEQYF	TGTGCCAGCAGCCCAAGACTAGTCTACTACGAGCAGTACTTC
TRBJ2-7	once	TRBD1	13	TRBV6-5	CASSLDRTYEQYF	TGTGCCAGCAGTTTGGACAGGACCTACGAGCAGTACTTC
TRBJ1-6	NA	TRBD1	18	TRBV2	CASSYPETDRASNSPLHF	TGTGCCAGCAGTTACCCAGAAACGGACAGGGCAAGCAATTCACCCCTCCACTTT
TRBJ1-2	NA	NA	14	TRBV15	CATSRDRFNYGYTF	TGTGCCACCAGCAGAGACAGGTTTAACTATGGCTACACCTTC
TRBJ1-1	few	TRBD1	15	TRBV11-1	CASSYRGTGEAEAFF	TGTGCCAGCAGCTATCGGGGGACAGGGGAGGCTGAAGCTTTCTTT
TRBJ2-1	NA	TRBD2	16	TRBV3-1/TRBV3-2	CASSQDTGGLNNEQFF	TGTGCCAGCAGCCAAGATACGGGGGGGCTAAACAATGAGCAGTTCTTC
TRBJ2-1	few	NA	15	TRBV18	CASSQLGGFNNEQFF	TGTGCCAGCTCACAACTCGGGGGTTTCAACAATGAGCAGTTCTTC
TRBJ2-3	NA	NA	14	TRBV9	CASSTFRETDTQYF	TGTGCCAGCAGCACCTTCAGGGAAACAGATACGCAGTATTTT
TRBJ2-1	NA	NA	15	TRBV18	CASSPGGRGNNEQFF	TGTGCCAGCTCACCAGGGGGCAGGGGAAACAATGAGCAGTTCTTC
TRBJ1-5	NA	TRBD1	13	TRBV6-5	CASRTGGFQPQHF	TGTGCCAGCCGGACAGGGGGCTTTCAGCCCCAGCATTTT
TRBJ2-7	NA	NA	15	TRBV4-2	CASSQEAKPTYEQYF	TGTGCCAGCAGCCAAGAAGCCAAGCCCACCTACGAGCAGTACTTC
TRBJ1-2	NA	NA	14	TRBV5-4	CASSLVGREYGYTF	TGTGCCAGCAGCTTGGTGGGCAGGGAATATGGCTACACCTTC
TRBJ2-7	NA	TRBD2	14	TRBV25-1	CASSERGGAREQYF	TGTGCCAGCAGTGAACGGGGAGGGGCGAGGGAGCAGTACTTC
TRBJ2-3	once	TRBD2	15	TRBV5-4	CASSPGTRGTDTQYF	TGTGCCAGCAGCCCAGGGACTAGGGGCACAGATACGCAGTATTTT
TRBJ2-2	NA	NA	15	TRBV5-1	CASSWRGGNTGELFF	TGCGCCAGCAGCTGGAGGGGTGGGAACACCGGGGAGCTGTTTTTT
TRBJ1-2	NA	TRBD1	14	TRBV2	CASSGDRGTYGYTF	TGTGCCAGCAGTGGGGACAGGGGGACCTATGGCTACACCTTC
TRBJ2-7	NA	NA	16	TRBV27	CASSLLHSTGPNEQYF	TGTGCCAGCAGTTTACTCCACTCGACAGGTCCCAACGAGCAGTACTTC
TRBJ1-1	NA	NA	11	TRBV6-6	CAARTEREAFF	TGTGCCGCCCGGACAGAACGTGAAGCTTTCTTT
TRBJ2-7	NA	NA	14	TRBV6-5	CASNRTPASYEQYF	TGTGCCAGCAACAGGACGCCCGCCTCCTACGAGCAGTACTTC
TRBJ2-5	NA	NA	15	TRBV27	CASRKDSARRETQYF	TGTGCCAGCCGTAAGGACAGTGCAAGGAGGGAGACCCAGTACTTC
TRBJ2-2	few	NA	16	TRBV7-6	CASSPPGLPNTGELFF	TGTGCCAGCAGCCCTCCGGGACTGCCAAACACCGGGGAGCTGTTTTTT
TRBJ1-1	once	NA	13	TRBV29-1	CSVEAGQRTEAFF	TGCAGCGTAGAAGCCGGACAGAGGACTGAAGCTTTCTTT
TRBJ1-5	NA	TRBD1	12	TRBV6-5	CAVGTGIQPQHF	TGTGCAGTTGGGACAGGAATTCAGCCCCAGCATTTT
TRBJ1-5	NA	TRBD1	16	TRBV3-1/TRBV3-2	CASSQTNRGPNQPQHF	TGTGCCAGCAGCCAGACCAACAGGGGGCCTAATCAGCCCCAGCATTTT
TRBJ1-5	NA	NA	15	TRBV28	CAGRRATGSNQPQHF	TGTGCCGGACGGAGGGCGACGGGGAGCAATCAGCCCCAGCATTTT
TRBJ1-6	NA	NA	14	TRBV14	CASSQEGRNSPLHF	TGTGCCAGCAGCCAGGAGGGGAGGAATTCACCCCTCCACTTT
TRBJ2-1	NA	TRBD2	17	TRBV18	CASSSGTSGYSYNEQFF	TGTGCCAGCTCTTCCGGGACTAGCGGCTACTCCTACAATGAGCAGTTCTTC
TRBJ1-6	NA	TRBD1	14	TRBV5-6	CASSFRGPNSPLHF	TGTGCCAGCAGCTTTAGGGGGCCTAATTCACCCCTCCACTTT
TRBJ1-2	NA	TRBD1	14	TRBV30	CAWSGGTGGYGYTF	TGTGCCTGGAGTGGGGGGACAGGGGGCTATGGCTACACCTTC
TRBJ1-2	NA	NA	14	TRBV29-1	CSVDWGGANYGYTF	TGCAGCGTTGATTGGGGAGGGGCGAACTATGGCTACACCTTC
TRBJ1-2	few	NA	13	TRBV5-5	CASSLEGAYGYTF	TGTGCCAGCAGCTTGGAGGGAGCCTATGGCTACACCTTC
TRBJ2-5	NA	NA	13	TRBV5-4	CASSQTSQETQYF	TGTGCCAGCAGCCAGACTAGTCAAGAGACCCAGTACTTC
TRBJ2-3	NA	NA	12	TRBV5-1	CASQTSTDTQYF	TGCGCCAGTCAGACTAGCACAGATACGCAGTATTTT
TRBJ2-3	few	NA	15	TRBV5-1	CASSFKQAYTDTQYF	TGCGCCAGCAGCTTCAAACAGGCCTACACAGATACGCAGTATTTT
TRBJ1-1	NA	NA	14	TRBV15	CATSDPRGNTEAFF	TGTGCCACCAGCGATCCACGGGGGAACACTGAAGCTTTCTTT
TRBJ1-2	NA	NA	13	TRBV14	CASSHTGNYGYTF	TGTGCCAGCAGCCACACAGGTAACTATGGCTACACCTTC
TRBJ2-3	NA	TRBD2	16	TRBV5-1	CASSYLAGTSTDTQYF	TGCGCCAGCAGCTACCTAGCGGGAACTAGCACAGATACGCAGTATTTT
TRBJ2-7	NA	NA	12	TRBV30	CAWAGDPYEQYF	TGTGCCTGGGCCGGGGATCCCTACGAGCAGTACTTC
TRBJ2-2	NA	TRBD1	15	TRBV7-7	CASSPGTGETGELFF	TGTGCCAGCAGCCCCGGGACAGGGGAAACCGGGGAGCTGTTTTTT
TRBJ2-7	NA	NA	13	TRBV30	CAWSKGISYEQYF	TGTGCCTGGAGCAAGGGGATCTCCTACGAGCAGTACTTC
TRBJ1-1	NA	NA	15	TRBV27	CASSLRGMGNSEAFF	TGTGCCAGCAGTTTAAGGGGTATGGGGAATTCTGAAGCTTTCTTT
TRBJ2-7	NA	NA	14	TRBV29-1	CSVEDGVSSYEQYF	TGCAGCGTTGAAGACGGGGTCAGCTCCTACGAGCAGTACTTC
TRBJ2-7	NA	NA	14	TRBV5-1	CASSFTGSSYEQYF	TGCGCCAGCAGCTTTACAGGGAGCTCCTACGAGCAGTACTTC
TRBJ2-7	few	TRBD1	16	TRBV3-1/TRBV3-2	CASSQSGTAFLREQYF	TGTGCCAGCAGCCAATCCGGGACAGCCTTCCTTCGCGAGCAGTACTTC
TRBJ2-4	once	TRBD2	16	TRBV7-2	CASSHSGSGAKNIQYF	TGTGCCAGCAGCCATAGCGGGAGCGGAGCCAAAAACATTCAGTACTTC
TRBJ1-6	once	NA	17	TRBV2	CARAPRGSVSYNSPLHF	TGTGCCAGAGCACCCCGGGGGAGTGTGTCCTATAATTCACCCCTCCACTTT
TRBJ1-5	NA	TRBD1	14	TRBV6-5	CASSWTGDGQPQHF	TGTGCCAGCAGTTGGACAGGGGATGGGCAGCCCCAGCATTTT
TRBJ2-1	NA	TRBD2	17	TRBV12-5	CASGLPATSGPYNEQFF	TGTGCTAGTGGTTTGCCAGCGACTAGCGGACCCTACAATGAGCAGTTCTTC
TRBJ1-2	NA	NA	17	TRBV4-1	CASSQDPAGALAYGYTF	TGCGCCAGCAGCCAAGATCCGGCGGGGGCTCTGGCCTATGGCTACACCTTC
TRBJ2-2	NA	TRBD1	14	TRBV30	CARTGTGRTGELFF	TGTGCTCGTACCGGGACAGGGCGTACCGGGGAGCTGTTTTTT
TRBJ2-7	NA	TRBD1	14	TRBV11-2	CASSLEQGGYEQYF	TGTGCCAGCAGCTTGGAACAGGGGGGCTACGAGCAGTACTTC
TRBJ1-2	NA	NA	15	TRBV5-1	CASAREAATHYGYTF	TGCGCCAGCGCTCGGGAGGCAGCGACCCACTATGGCTACACCTTC
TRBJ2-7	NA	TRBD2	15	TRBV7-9	CASSSSSGLSYEQYF	TGTGCCAGCAGCTCGTCTAGCGGGCTCTCCTACGAGCAGTACTTC
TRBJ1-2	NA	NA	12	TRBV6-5	CASTWGGSGYTF	TGTGCCAGCACCTGGGGAGGGAGCGGCTACACCTTC
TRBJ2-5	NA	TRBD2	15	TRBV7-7	CASSLEVGGGETQYF	TGTGCCAGCAGCTTAGAAGTTGGGGGAGGGGAGACCCAGTACTTC
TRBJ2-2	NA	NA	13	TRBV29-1	CSSRDPNTGELFF	TGCAGCTCCCGGGATCCGAACACCGGGGAGCTGTTTTTT
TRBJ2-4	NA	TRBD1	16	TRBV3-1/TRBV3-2	CASSPRGRETKNIQYF	TGTGCCAGCAGCCCCAGGGGGCGCGAGACCAAAAACATTCAGTACTTC